This section outlines one TCR beta chain sequence together with its context. The table came from immunoSEQ multiplex PCR; TCRdb's copy has only in-frame clones and leaves some out. The data show 90,000 or so clones, about 89% seen once. This sample was taken from a study of blood T cell repertoires in COVID-19. The CDR3 spans 14 residues. Germline loops: CDR1 SQVTM, CDR2 ANQGSEA. The sequence came from a human donor with active COVID-19. The donor label of this sample is uncertain. The chain joins TRBV29-1 to TRBJ1-4; 7 bases align to TRBD1. The sample comprised peripheral blood. The DNA of the CDR3 is TGCAGTTACAGGGGTGCCCCTCAGGGGGAAAAACTGTTTTTT. As protein: CSYRGAPQGEKLFF.